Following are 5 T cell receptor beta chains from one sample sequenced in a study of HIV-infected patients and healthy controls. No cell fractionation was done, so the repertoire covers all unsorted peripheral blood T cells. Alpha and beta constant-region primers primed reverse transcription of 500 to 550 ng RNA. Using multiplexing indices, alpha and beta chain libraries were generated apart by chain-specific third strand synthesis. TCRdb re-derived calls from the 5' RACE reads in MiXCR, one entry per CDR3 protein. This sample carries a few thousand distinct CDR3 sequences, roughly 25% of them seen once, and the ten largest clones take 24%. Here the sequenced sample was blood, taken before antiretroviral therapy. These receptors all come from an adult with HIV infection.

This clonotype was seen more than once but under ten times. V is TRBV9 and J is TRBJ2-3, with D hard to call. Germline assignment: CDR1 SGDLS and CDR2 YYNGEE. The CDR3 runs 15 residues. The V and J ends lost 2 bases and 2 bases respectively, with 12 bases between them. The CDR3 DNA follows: TGTGCCAGCAGCGTTTTAAGAAGCTTCACAGATACGCAGTATTTT. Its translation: CASSVLRSFTDTQYF.

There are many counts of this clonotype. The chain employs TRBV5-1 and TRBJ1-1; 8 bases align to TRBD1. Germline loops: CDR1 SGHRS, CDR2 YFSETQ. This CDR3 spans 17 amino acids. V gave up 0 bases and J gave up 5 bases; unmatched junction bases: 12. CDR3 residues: CASSLVGPGQGHTEAFF. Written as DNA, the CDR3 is TGCGCCAGCAGCTTGGTAGGCCCAGGACAGGGTCATACTGAAGCTTTCTTT. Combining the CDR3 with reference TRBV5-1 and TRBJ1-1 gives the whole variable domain KAGVTQTPRYLIKTRGQQVTLSCSPISGHRSVSWYQQTPGQGLQFLFEYFSETQRNKGNFPGRFSGRQFSNSRSEMNVSTLELGDSALYLCASSLVGPGQGHTEAFFGQGTRLTVV.

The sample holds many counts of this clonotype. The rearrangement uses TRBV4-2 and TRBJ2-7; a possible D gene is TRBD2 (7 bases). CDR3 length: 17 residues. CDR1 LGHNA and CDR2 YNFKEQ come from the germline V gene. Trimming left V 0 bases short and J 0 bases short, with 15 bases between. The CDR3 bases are TGTGCCAGCAGCCAAGAGTTGGGGGGGGGCTCCTCCTACGAGCAGTACTTC. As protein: CASSQELGGGSSYEQYF.

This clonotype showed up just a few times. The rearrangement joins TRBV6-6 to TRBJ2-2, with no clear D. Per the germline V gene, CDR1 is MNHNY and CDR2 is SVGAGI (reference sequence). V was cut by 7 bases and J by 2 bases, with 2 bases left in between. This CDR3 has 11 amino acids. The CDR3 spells CASTNTGELFF. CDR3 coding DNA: TGTGCCAGCACTAACACCGGGGAGCTGTTTTTT.

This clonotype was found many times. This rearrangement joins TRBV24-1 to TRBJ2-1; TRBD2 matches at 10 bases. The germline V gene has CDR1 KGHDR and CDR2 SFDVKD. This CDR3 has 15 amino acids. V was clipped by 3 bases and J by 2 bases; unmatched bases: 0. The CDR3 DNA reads TGTGCCACCAGTGATAGCGGGGGGGCCTACAATGAGCAGTTCTTC. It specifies CATSDSGGAYNEQFF.